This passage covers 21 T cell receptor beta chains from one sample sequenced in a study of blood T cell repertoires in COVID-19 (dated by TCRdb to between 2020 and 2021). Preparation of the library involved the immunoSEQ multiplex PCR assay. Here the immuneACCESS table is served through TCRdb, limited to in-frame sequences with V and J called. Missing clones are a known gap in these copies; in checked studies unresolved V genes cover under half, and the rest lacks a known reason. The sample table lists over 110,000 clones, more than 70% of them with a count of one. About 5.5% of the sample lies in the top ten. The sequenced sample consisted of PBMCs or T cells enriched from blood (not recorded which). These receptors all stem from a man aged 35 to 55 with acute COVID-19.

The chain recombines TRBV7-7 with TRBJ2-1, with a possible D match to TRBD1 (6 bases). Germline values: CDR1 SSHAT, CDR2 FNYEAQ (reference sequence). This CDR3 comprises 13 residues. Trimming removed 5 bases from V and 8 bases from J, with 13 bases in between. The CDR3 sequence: CASSLDRFDEQFF. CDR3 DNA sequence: TGTGCCAGCAGCCTTGACAGGTTTGATGAGCAGTTCTTC.

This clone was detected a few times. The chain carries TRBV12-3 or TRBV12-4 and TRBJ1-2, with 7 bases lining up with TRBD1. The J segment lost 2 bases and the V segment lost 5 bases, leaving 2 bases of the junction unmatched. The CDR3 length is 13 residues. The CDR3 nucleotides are TGTGCCAGCAGTCTACAGGGGAACTATGGCTACACCTTC. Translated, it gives CASSLQGNYGYTF.

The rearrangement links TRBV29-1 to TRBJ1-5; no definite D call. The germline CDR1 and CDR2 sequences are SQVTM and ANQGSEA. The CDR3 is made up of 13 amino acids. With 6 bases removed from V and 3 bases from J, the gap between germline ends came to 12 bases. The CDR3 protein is CSVSRGLNQPQHF. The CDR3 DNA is TGCAGCGTATCCCGTGGGCTCAATCAGCCCCAGCATTTT.

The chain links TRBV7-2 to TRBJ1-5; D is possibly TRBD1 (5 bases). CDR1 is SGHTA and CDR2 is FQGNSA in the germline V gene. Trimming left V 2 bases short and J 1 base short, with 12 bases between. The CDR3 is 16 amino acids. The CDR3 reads CASSLYAGSSNQPQHF. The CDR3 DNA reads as TGTGCCAGCAGCTTATATGCAGGGTCGAGCAATCAGCCCCAGCATTTT.

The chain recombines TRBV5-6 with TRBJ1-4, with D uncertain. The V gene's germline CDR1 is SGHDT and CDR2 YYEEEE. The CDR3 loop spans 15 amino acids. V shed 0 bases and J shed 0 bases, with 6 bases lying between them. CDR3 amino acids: CASSLGLSTNEKLFF. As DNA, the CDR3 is TGTGCCAGCAGCTTGGGACTTTCAACTAATGAAAAACTGTTTTTT. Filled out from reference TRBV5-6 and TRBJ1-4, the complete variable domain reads DAGVTQSPTHLIKTRGQQVTLRCSPKSGHDTVSWYQQALGQGPQFIFQYYEEEERQRGNFPDRFSGHQFPNYSSELNVNALLLGDSALYLCASSLGLSTNEKLFFGSGTQLSVL.

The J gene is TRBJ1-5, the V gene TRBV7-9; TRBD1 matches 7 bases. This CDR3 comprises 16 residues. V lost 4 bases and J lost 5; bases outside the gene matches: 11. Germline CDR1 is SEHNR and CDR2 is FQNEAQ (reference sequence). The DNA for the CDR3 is TGTGCCAGCAGCTCGTTCGGGATCACAGGGGATCAGCCCCAGCATTTT. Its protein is CASSSFGITGDQPQHF. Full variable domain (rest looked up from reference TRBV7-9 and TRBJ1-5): DTGVSQNPRHKITKRGQNVTFRCDPISEHNRLYWYRQTLGQGPEFLTYFQNEAQLEKSRLLSDRFSAERPKGSFSTLEIQRTEQGDSAMYLCASSSFGITGDQPQHFGDGTRLSIL.

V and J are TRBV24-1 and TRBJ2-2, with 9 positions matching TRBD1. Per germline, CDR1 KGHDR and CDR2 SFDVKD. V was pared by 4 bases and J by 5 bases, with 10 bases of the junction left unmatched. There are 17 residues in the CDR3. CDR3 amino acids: CATSDSGQGGPTGELFF. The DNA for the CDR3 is TGTGCCACCAGTGACTCGGGACAGGGTGGGCCGACCGGGGAGCTGTTTTTT.

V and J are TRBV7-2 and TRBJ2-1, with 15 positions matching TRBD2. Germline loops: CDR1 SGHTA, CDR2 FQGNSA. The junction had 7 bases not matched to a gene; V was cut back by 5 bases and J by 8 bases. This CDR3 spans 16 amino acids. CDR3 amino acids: CASSARTSGRVYEQFF. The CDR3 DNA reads TGTGCCAGCAGCGCCCGGACTAGCGGGAGGGTTTATGAGCAGTTCTTC.

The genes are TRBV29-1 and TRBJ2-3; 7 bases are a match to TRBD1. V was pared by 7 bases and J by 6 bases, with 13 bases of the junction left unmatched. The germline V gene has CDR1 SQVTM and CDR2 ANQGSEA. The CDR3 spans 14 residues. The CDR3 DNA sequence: TGCAGCGGAACCCTACAGGGGTATAGGGATACGCAGTATTTT. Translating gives CSGTLQGYRDTQYF.

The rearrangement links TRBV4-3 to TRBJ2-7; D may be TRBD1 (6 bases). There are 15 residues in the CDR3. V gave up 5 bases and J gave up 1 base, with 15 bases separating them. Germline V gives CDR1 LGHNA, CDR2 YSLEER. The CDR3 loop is CASSFTTGPSYEQYF. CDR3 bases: TGCGCCAGCAGCTTTACGACAGGACCGTCCTACGAGCAGTACTTC.

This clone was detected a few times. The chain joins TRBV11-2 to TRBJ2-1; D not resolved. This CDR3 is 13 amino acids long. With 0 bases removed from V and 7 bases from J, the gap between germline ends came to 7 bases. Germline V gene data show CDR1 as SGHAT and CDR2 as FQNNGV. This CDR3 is CASSLEPGNEQFF. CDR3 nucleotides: TGTGCCAGCAGCTTAGAGCCAGGTAATGAGCAGTTCTTC.

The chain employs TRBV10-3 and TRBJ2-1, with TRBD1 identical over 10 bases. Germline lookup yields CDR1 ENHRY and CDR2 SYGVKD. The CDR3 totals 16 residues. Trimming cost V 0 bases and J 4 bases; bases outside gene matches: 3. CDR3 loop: CAISESTGGAYNEQFF. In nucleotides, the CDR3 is TGTGCCATCAGTGAGTCGACAGGGGGCGCTTACAATGAGCAGTTCTTC.

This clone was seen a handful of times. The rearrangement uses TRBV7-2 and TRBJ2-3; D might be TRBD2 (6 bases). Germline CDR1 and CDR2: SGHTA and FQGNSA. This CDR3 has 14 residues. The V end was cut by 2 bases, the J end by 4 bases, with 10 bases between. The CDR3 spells CASSLLALSDTQYF. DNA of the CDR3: TGTGCCAGCAGCTTACTAGCGTTGTCAGATACGCAGTATTTT.

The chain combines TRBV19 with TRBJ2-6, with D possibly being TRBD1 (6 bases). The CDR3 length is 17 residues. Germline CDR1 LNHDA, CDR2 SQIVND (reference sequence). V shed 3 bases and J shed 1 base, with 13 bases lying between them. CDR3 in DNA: TGTGCCAGTAGTATTGCAGGGGTACTTTCTGGGGCCAACGTCCTGACTTTC. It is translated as CASSIAGVLSGANVLTF.

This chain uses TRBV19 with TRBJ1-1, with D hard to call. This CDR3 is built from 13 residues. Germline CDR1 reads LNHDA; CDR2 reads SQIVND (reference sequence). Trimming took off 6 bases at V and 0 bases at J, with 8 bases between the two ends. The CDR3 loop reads CASRWGVNTEAFF. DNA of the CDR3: TGTGCCAGTAGATGGGGAGTGAACACTGAAGCTTTCTTT.

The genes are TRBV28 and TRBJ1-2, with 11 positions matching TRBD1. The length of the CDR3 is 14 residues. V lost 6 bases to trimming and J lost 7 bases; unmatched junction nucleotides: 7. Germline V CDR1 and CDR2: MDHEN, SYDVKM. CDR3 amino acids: CASRSGQGVIGYTF. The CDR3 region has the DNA TGTGCCAGCAGGTCGGGACAGGGGGTAATTGGCTACACCTTC.

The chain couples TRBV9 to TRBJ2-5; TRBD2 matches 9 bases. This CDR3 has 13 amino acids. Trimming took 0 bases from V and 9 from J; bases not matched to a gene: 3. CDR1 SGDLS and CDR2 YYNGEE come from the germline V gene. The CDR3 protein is CASSVGASGAQYF. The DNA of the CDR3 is TGTGCCAGCAGCGTAGGGGCTAGCGGGGCCCAGTACTTC.

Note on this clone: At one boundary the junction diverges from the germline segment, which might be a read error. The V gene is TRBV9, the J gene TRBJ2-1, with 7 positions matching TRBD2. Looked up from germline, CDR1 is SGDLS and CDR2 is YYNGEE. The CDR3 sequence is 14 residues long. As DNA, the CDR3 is TGTGCCAGCAGCGTAGCTACCGGGGGGACGGAATTTGTCTTC. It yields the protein CASSVATGGTEFVF.

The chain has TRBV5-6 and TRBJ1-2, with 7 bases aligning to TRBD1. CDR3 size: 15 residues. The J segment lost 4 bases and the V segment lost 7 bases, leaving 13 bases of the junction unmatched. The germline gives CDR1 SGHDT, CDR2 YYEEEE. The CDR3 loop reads CASYSGGQGTYGYTF. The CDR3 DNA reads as TGTGCCAGCTACTCAGGGGGGCAGGGCACCTATGGCTACACCTTC.

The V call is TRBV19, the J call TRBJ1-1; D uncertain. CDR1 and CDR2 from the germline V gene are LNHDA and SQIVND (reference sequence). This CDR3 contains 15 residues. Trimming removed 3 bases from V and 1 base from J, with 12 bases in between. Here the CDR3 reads CASSIAGIANTEAFF. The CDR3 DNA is TGTGCCAGTAGTATTGCCGGGATCGCGAACACTGAAGCTTTCTTT.

CDR3 region: CASSFPPGTGTYNQPQHF. DNA of the CDR3: TGTGCCAGCAGTTTCCCGCCCGGGACAGGGACCTATAATCAGCCCCAGCATTTT. The V call is TRBV28, the J call TRBJ1-5; 9 bases line up with TRBD1. CDR1 is MDHEN and CDR2 is SYDVKM in the germline V gene. This CDR3 is built from 18 residues. V shed 3 bases and J 4 bases; nucleotides not matched to a gene: 13.